This TCR beta chain comes out of a study of blood T cell repertoires in COVID-19 (dated by TCRdb to 2020 to 2022). As for the study more broadly: Samples covering the acute and convalescent phases of COVID-19 were provided by collaborators in the United States, Italy and Spain. The prospective study material was composed of cDNA or gDNA derived from T cells, B-cell-depleted T cells, or PBMCs. The dataset comprised deeply sampled blood TCRbeta repertoires from subjects exposed to, actively infected with, or recovered from COVID-19. A freely available public database, intended as a resource for researchers studying the immune response to SARS-CoV-2, is where the repertoires were released. The samples were drawn from the first 160 participants of the ongoing ImmuneRACE study and from some 1,300 subjects provided by 6 global collaborators. Nearly every sample came with metadata listing a de-identified subject ID, COVID-19 status, age in years and sex. Where available, HLA class I and class II types were obtained from metadata supplied by the sample provider rather than from assay-based typing. The investigation overall reported the following: How much clinical and demographic metadata was included differed by source and by participant, and the metadata was provided uncurated.

TCRbeta CDR3 regions were amplified from genomic DNA by means of the immunoSEQ Assay, a bias-controlled multiplex PCR. The original methods were these. Within the assay, amplification of reference gene primers was used to estimate how many nucleated cells each sample contained. To quantify the absolute abundance of each unique TCRbeta CDR3 rearrangement, sequence reads were collapsed and filtered. For each sample, productive Simpson clonality was calculated by taking the square root of Simpson's diversity index across productive rearrangements. The source is immuneACCESS, and TCRdb retained only in-frame sequences with V and J called. Part of the clones is not carried over; for the studies checked, unresolved V genes explain less than half of this, and the remainder is unexplained. Clone size and V and J calls were adopted from that table, with D and trimming inferred from the DNA. This sample gives around 200,000 clones in total; around nine tenths of them show up just once. Jointly, the top ten make up approximately 6.2% of the sample.

With respect to this clone: It has no known antigen specificity. Qualities for individual bases were not recorded, and no much larger clone is one base off.

From its cysteine to its phenylalanine, the CDR3 spans 15 amino acids. Just CDR3 DNA is preserved here, 45 bases in frame from base 1. CDR1 and CDR2 are read off the germline V gene (reference sequence) as SGHNT and YYREEE. V and J lose 4 bases and 5 bases, and a span of 18 bases separates them. Samples from volunteer blood donors who had recovered from COVID-19 were contributed by a second Seattle source. Whole blood was collected in K2EDTA tubes by collaborating institutions according to the institutions' own protocols. Collaborator samples were shipped for TCRbeta analysis as frozen whole blood, isolated PBMCs, or DNA extracted from either sample type.

The chain was built from TRBV5-4 and TRBJ1-1; TRBD1 could be the D gene, as 5 bases match. This receptor was obtained from a man between 60 and 75 years old who had recovered from COVID-19. The sequencing input was peripheral blood. The CDR3 reads as follows: CASSPGQREGTEAFF. The nucleotide sequence is TGTGCCAGCAGCCCCGGACAACGGGAGGGGACTGAAGCTTTCTTT.